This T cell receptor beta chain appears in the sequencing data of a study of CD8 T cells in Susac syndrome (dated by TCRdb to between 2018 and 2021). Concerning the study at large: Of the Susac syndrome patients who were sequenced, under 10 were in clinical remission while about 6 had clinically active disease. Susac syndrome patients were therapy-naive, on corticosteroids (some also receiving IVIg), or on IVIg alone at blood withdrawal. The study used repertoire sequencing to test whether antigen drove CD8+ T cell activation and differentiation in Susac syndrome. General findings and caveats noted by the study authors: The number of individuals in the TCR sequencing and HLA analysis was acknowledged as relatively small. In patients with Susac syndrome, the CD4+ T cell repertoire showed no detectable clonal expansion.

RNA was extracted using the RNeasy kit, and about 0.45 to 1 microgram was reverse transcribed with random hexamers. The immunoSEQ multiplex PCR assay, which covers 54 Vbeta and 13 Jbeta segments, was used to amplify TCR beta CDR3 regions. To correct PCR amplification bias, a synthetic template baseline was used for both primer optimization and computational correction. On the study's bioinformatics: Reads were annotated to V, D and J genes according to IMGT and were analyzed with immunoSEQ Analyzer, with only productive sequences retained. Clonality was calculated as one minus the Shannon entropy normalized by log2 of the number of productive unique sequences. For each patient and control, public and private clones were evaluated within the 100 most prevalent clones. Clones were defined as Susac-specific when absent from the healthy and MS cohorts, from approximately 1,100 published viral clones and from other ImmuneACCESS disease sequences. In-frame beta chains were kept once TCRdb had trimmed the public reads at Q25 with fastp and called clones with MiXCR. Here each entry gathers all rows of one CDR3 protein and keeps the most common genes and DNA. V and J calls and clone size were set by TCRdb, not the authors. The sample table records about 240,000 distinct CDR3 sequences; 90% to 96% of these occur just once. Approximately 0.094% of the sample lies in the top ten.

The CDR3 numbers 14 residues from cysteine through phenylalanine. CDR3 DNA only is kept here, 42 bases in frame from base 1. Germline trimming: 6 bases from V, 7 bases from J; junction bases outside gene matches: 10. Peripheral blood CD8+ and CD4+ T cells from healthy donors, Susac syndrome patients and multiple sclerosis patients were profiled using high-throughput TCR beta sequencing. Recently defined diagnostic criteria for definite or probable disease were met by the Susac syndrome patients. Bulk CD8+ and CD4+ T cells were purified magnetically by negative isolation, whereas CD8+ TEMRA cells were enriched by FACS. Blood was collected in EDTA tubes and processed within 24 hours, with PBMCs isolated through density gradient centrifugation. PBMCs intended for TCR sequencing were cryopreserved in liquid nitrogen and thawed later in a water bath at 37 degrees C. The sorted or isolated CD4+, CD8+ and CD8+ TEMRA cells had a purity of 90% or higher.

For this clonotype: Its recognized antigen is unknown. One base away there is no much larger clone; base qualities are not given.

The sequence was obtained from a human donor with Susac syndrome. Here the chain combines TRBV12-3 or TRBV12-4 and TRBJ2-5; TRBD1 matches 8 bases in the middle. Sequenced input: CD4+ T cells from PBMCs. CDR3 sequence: CASRRQTGATTQYF. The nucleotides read TGTGCCAGCAGACGACAGACAGGGGCTACGACCCAGTACTTC.